The 25 T cell receptor beta chains below come from one sample, sequenced in a study of spatial heterogeneity in lung cancer. This sample's time point: sample taken at primary tumor resection. Sequencing was performed on whole RNA extracted from tumor and nontumor lung tissue, or from frozen PBMC, and the material was left unsorted. Each CDR3 protein is one row after TCRdb ran MiXCR on the 5' RACE reads. This table has tens of thousands of distinct CDR3 sequences, 7.5% appearing once. The input for sequencing was PBMCs, taken at surgery. The receptors here all came from a male donor with early-stage non-small cell lung cancer.

This clonotype is labeled medium-sized. V is TRBV10-3 and J is TRBJ2-5; possibly TRBD1 or TRBD2 for D (5 bases each). The CDR3 consists of 12 residues. V was cut by 10 bases and J by 2 bases, with 11 bases left in between. CDR1 and CDR2 (germline): ENHRY, SYGVKD. DNA for the CDR3: TGTGCCACAGGGACGGCGCAAGAGACCCAGTACTTC. It yields the protein CATGTAQETQYF.

This clonotype occurred many times. The CDR3 bases are TGCGCCAGCAGCTTACTTACAGGGGTCGGCACTGAAGCTTTCTTT. It is translated as CASSLLTGVGTEAFF. This chain connects TRBV5-1 to TRBJ1-1, with TRBD1 matching 7 bases. Germline trimming cut 2 bases from V and 4 bases from J; bases unmatched to any gene: 8. Germline CDR1 and CDR2: SGHRS and YFSETQ. The CDR3 covers 15 residues.

In this sample, this clonotype turned up many times. This chain links TRBV7-2 with TRBJ1-6; 7 nucleotides align to TRBD1. The CDR3 sequence is 15 residues long. Germline V gene sequence: CDR1 SGHTA, CDR2 FQGNSA. The junction had 8 bases not matched to a gene; V was cut back by 4 bases and J by 8 bases. The CDR3 here is CASSWRQGFDSPLHF. The CDR3 region has the DNA TGTGCCAGCAGCTGGAGACAGGGTTTCGATTCACCCCTCCACTTT.

This chain links TRBV7-2 with TRBJ2-5; D might be TRBD1 (6 bases). The CDR3 runs 13 residues. The ends were cut back, 7 bases at V and 2 bases at J, with 11 bases in the middle. From germline, CDR1 is SGHTA and CDR2 FQGNSA. The DNA of the CDR3 is TGTGCCAGCATCCGGACAGTTCAAGAGACCCAGTACTTC. Its protein is CASIRTVQETQYF.

Ten or more counts support this clonotype. The chain employs TRBV5-1 and TRBJ2-7, with a weak D call TRBD1 (6 bases). V was trimmed by 0 bases and J by 6 bases, leaving 13 bases between them. The germline gives CDR1 SGHRS, CDR2 YFSETQ. CDR3 size: 14 residues. Here the CDR3 reads CASSLGDRTSEQYV. CDR3 DNA: TGCGCCAGCAGCTTGGGAGACAGGACCTCCGAGCAGTACGTC.

This clonotype was recorded at least ten times. The CDR3 DNA follows: TGCGCCAGCAGCTTGGGTCCGTCTAACTATGGCTACACCTTC. Translated, it gives CASSLGPSNYGYTF. The chain employs TRBV5-1 and TRBJ1-2; D is unclear. Germline lookup yields CDR1 SGHRS and CDR2 YFSETQ. V lost 0 bases to trimming and J lost 0 bases, with 6 bases between them. This CDR3 is 14 amino acids long.

This clonotype was observed a few times. The gene calls are TRBV18 and TRBJ2-3; D uncertain. V lost 0 bases and J 0 bases, leaving 16 bases between the germline ends. This CDR3 spans 18 amino acids. Germline-derived CDR1 and CDR2 are KGHSH and LQKENI. This CDR3 reads CASSPPPPGHLSTDTQYF. CDR3 sequence (DNA): TGTGCCAGCTCACCACCTCCCCCCGGCCATTTAAGCACAGATACGCAGTATTTT.

This clonotype has ten or more counts. The chain uses TRBV7-2 and TRBJ2-1; 7 bases are shared with TRBD2. With 6 bases clipped from V and 7 bases from J, the junction kept 9 bases outside the gene matches. Germline V CDR1 and CDR2: SGHTA, FQGNSA. CDR3 size: 14 residues. This CDR3 is CASRWREYENEQFF. DNA of the CDR3: TGTGCCAGCAGATGGCGGGAGTATGAGAATGAGCAGTTCTTC.

The chain couples TRBV19 to TRBJ2-6; D gene unclear. Germline CDR1 and CDR2: LNHDA and SQIVND (reference sequence). V was cut by 6 bases and J by 4 bases, with 4 bases left in between. The CDR3 length is 12 residues. The CDR3 sequence is CASSNGANVLTF. The CDR3, as DNA: TGTGCCAGTAGCAACGGGGCCAACGTCCTGACTTTC. The entire variable domain, with the rest obtained from reference TRBV19 and TRBJ2-6, is as follows: DGGITQSPKYLFRKEGQNVTLSCEQNLNHDAMYWYRQDPGQGLRLIYYSQIVNDFQKGDIAEGYSVSREKKESFPLTVTSAQKNPTAFYLCASSNGANVLTFGAGSRLTVL.

This clonotype was seen ten or more times. The V call is TRBV6-2 or TRBV6-3, the J call TRBJ2-1; TRBD2 might be the D (6 bases). Trimming pared 3 bases from V and 4 bases from J, leaving 13 bases between. CDR3 length: 15 residues. Per germline, CDR1 MNHEY and CDR2 SVGEGT. CDR3 in DNA: TGTGCCAGCAGTTATCTGGGGACTGAGTACAATGAGCAGTTCTTC. This encodes CASSYLGTEYNEQFF.

This clonotype rates as medium-sized. CDR3 DNA: TGTGCCAGCAGCGCCTCAGCGGGGGGGATAGATACGCAGTATTTT. This gives the protein CASSASAGGIDTQYF. This chain uses TRBV9 with TRBJ2-3; 10 bases align to TRBD2. Germline CDR1 reads SGDLS; CDR2 reads YYNGEE. This CDR3 is built from 15 residues. The trim removed 3 bases at V and 5 bases at J, leaving 6 bases unmatched.

This clonotype was observed many times. The chain has TRBV12-3 or TRBV12-4 and TRBJ1-1; maybe TRBD1 (6 bases). The CDR3 extends over 14 amino acids. Trimming stripped 6 bases from V and 3 bases from J, with 14 bases between. The CDR3 bases are TGTGCCAGCAGCCCCGGGCAGGGGTACACTGAAGCTTTCTTT. Translation gives CASSPGQGYTEAFF.

In its sample, this clonotype was seen many times. The chain couples TRBV7-9 to TRBJ1-1, with D possibly TRBD1 on 5 matching bases. CDR1 is SEHNR and CDR2 is FQNEAQ in the germline V gene (reference sequence). This CDR3 has 14 amino acids. Trimming took off 5 bases at V and 1 base at J, with 11 bases between the two ends. The CDR3 region is CASSPGVPNTEAFF. The CDR3 DNA reads TGTGCCAGCAGCCCGGGGGTCCCGAACACTGAAGCTTTCTTT.

This clonotype was detected once. The genes are TRBV20-1 and TRBJ1-1; unclear D gene. CDR3 size: 11 residues. Trimming took 4 bases from V and 1 from J, leaving 4 bases between them. Germline V lookup: CDR1 DFQATT, CDR2 SNEGSKA (reference sequence). CDR3 protein: CSAMANTEAFF. The CDR3 DNA sequence: TGCAGTGCTATGGCGAACACTGAAGCTTTCTTT.

The rearrangement uses TRBV13 and TRBJ1-6; possible D gene TRBD1, 6 bases. Germline CDR1 is PRHDT and CDR2 is FYEKMQ (reference sequence). This CDR3 is built from 15 residues. The V and J ends lost 1 base and 9 bases respectively, with 13 bases between them. CDR3 protein: CASSLEGGRSSPLHF. DNA of the CDR3: TGTGCCAGCAGCTTAGAAGGGGGGCGTAGTTCACCCCTCCACTTT.

This chain joins TRBV4-3 and TRBJ2-7; 7 positions match TRBD2. The CDR3 runs 17 residues. The germline gives CDR1 LGHNA, CDR2 YSLEER. V dropped 1 base and J dropped 5; count of bases not matched to a gene: 14. The CDR3 sequence is CASSQGWRERSGDEQYV. The CDR3 bases are TGCGCCAGCAGCCAAGGATGGCGGGAGAGAAGTGGTGACGAGCAGTACGTC.

This clonotype has ten or more counts. This chain joins TRBV12-3 or TRBV12-4 and TRBJ1-1; 9 positions match TRBD1. This CDR3 has 14 amino acids. V lost 4 bases and J lost 4; bases outside the gene matches: 4. CDR3 in amino acids: CASSSTGGCTEAFF. The CDR3 nucleotides read TGTGCCAGCAGTTCGACAGGGGGTTGCACTGAAGCTTTCTTT.

This clonotype was counted once. The junction departs from the called germline gene at one end, perhaps through a read error. This chain links TRBV19 with TRBJ1-5; TRBD1 agrees at 7 bases. The CDR3 loop spans 17 amino acids. The V gene's germline CDR1 is LNHDA and CDR2 SQIVND (reference sequence). The CDR3 DNA reads as TGTGTCAGTAGACGGACAGGACTTAGGGATAGCAATCAGCCCCAGCATTTT. This translates into CVSRRTGLRDSNQPQHF.

The chain has TRBV5-1 and TRBJ2-7, with D perhaps matching TRBD1 (5 bases). Trimming took off 4 bases at V and 2 bases at J, with 19 bases between the two ends. There are 16 residues in the CDR3. Germline CDR1 and CDR2: SGHRS and YFSETQ. CDR3 residues: CASSQSMGRSTYEQYF. The CDR3 coding sequence is TGCGCCAGCAGCCAAAGTATGGGGCGATCAACCTACGAGCAGTACTTC.

This clonotype was detected many times. The gene calls are TRBV12-3 or TRBV12-4 and TRBJ2-1, with 8 nucleotides matching TRBD2. The CDR3 is 15 amino acids. V lost 5 bases to trimming and J lost 0 bases; unmatched junction nucleotides: 3. The DNA for the CDR3 is TGTGCCAGCAGTCCAGCGGGAGTCTCCTACAATGAGCAGTTCTTC. Translated, it gives CASSPAGVSYNEQFF.

The V call is TRBV6-5, the J call TRBJ2-1, with TRBD2 identical over 8 bases. V dropped 4 bases and J dropped 0; count of bases not matched to a gene: 8. In germline, CDR1 is MNHEY, CDR2 SVGAGI. The CDR3 has 17 amino acids. DNA for the CDR3: TGTGCCAGCAGTTCCCGAGCACTAGCGGTCTCCTACAATGAGCAGTTCTTC. Translated, it gives CASSSRALAVSYNEQFF.

This clonotype was seen at least ten times. The CDR3: CASTLKGSYNEQFF. DNA for the CDR3: TGTGCCAGCACCTTAAAGGGCTCCTACAATGAGCAGTTCTTC. The chain has TRBV3-1 and TRBJ2-1; D unclear. V was pared by 7 bases and J by 0 bases, with 10 bases between. Germline-derived CDR1 and CDR2 are LGHDT and YNNKEL (reference sequence). This CDR3 spans 14 amino acids.

This clonotype was observed a handful of times. V usage is TRBV6-5 and J usage is TRBJ1-6, with D possibly TRBD1 on 5 matching bases. Germline V gene lookup returns CDR1 MNHEY and CDR2 SVGAGI. The CDR3 is 14 residues long. V gave up 4 bases and J gave up 6 bases, with 10 bases separating them. The CDR3 protein is CASSFGQLNSPLHF. CDR3 nucleotides: TGTGCCAGCAGTTTCGGACAACTTAATTCACCCCTCCACTTT.

This clonotype was recorded at least ten times. J is TRBJ2-3 and V is TRBV12-3 or TRBV12-4; 14 bases align to TRBD2. This CDR3 is 18 amino acids long. The trim removed 1 base at V and 5 bases at J, leaving 8 bases unmatched. This CDR3 is CASSLGEGLAGAEDTQYF. The CDR3 DNA follows: TGTGCCAGCAGTTTAGGGGAGGGACTAGCGGGAGCGGAAGATACGCAGTATTTT.

CDR3 region: CASSPMNVETQYF. CDR3 in DNA: TGTGCCAGCTCACCGATGAATGTGGAGACCCAGTACTTC. This chain joins TRBV18 and TRBJ2-5, with no clear D. V dropped 3 bases and J dropped 5 bases, with 10 bases sitting between them. The CDR3 has 13 amino acids. Looked up from germline, CDR1 is KGHSH and CDR2 is LQKENI.